The 13 T cell receptor beta chains reported below all come from one sample, sequenced in a study of T cell repertoires in aging, cancer and after chemotherapy. Peripheral blood genomic DNA, not sorted cells or RNA, was the template. A mixed TRB-A/B primer pool amplified rearranged TRB by multiplex touch-down PCR. TCRdb re-called the multiplex PCR reads through MiXCR, storing one row per CDR3 protein. The sample yields 690 or so distinct CDR3 sequences, under 25% seen once. The sequencing input was blood. The origin of the receptors is a human donor with a blood cancer.

The table lists this clonotype with a few counts. The chain has TRBV10-3 and TRBJ1-2; D remains ambiguous. The CDR3 runs to 14 residues. Germline loops: CDR1 ENHRY, CDR2 SYGVKD. V lost 0 bases and J 7 bases, leaving 12 bases between the germline ends. The CDR3 region has the DNA TGTGCCATCAGTGAGTCGATCCAAAGAAGTGGCTACACCTTC. This sequence encodes CAISESIQRSGYTF.

This clonotype is judged medium-sized. The rearrangement uses TRBV19 and TRBJ2-1; 9 bases line up with TRBD2. Trimming cost V 3 bases and J 7 bases; bases outside gene matches: 19. The CDR3 is 19 residues long. Germline assignment: CDR1 LNHDA and CDR2 SQIVND (reference sequence). The CDR3 is CASSIKGNGREGRGNEQFF. The DNA of the CDR3 is TGTGCCAGTAGTATTAAGGGTAATGGGCGGGAGGGCCGAGGGAATGAGCAGTTCTTC. Together with reference TRBV19 and TRBJ2-1, the CDR3 gives the full variable domain: DGGITQSPKYLFRKEGQNVTLSCEQNLNHDAMYWYRQDPGQGLRLIYYSQIVNDFQKGDIAEGYSVSREKKESFPLTVTSAQKNPTAFYLCASSIKGNGREGRGNEQFFGPGTRLTVL.

This clonotype was picked up a small number of times. V and J are TRBV20-1 and TRBJ2-1; TRBD2 matches 8 bases. The CDR3 spans 15 residues. Germline trimming cut 2 bases from V and 4 bases from J; bases unmatched to any gene: 7. Per the germline V gene, CDR1 is DFQATT and CDR2 is SNEGSKA (reference sequence). The CDR3 coding sequence is TGCAGTGCTAGACCTACTAGCGGACATTACAATGAGCAGTTCTTC. As protein: CSARPTSGHYNEQFF.

A note on this clonotype: This may arise from a read error, as a much more abundant clone is one base away. The chain joins TRBV6-5 to TRBJ2-7, with 10 nucleotides matching TRBD2. The CDR3 contains 15 residues. CDR1 and CDR2 from the germline V gene are MNHEY and SVGAGI. CDR3 protein: CASRDIAGGSYEKYF. CDR3 nucleotides: TGTGCCAGCAGGGATATAGCGGGGGGCTCCTACGAGAAGTACTTC.

This clonotype appeared a few times. The gene calls are TRBV20-1 and TRBJ2-6; TRBD2 might be the D (6 bases). V was cut by 5 bases and J by 0 bases, with 11 bases left in between. The CDR3 spans 15 residues. In germline, CDR1 is DFQATT, CDR2 SNEGSKA (reference sequence). CDR3 bases: TGCAGTGCTCCTGGGGGGTACTCTGGGGCCAACGTCCTGACTTTC. Its translation: CSAPGGYSGANVLTF.

This clonotype occurred a few times. The J gene is TRBJ1-2, the V gene TRBV20-1; no clear D. With 5 bases removed from V and 4 bases from J, the gap between germline ends came to 5 bases. The CDR3 runs 10 residues. Looked up from germline, CDR1 is DFQATT and CDR2 is SNEGSKA (reference sequence). The CDR3 here is CSAPTYGYTF. CDR3 nucleotide sequence: TGCAGTGCTCCGACCTATGGCTACACCTTC.

The sample holds a few counts of this clonotype. This CDR3 reads CASSPAGSTGARNTEAFF. The DNA of the CDR3 is TGTGCCAGCTCACCAGCAGGATCGACAGGGGCGAGGAACACTGAAGCTTTCTTT. The chain combines TRBV18 with TRBJ1-1; 8 bases are shared with TRBD1. The CDR3 extends over 18 amino acids. CDR1 is KGHSH and CDR2 is LQKENI in the germline V gene. V lost 2 bases and J lost 1; bases outside the gene matches: 12.

This chain connects TRBV5-1 to TRBJ2-3, with 12 positions matching TRBD2. Germline V CDR1 and CDR2: SGHRS, YFSETQ. The CDR3 length is 14 residues. V was clipped by 4 bases and J by 6 bases; unmatched bases: 3. The CDR3 nucleotides are TGCGCCAGCAGCCTAGGGACTAGCGGGGATACGCAGTATTTT. It codes for CASSLGTSGDTQYF.

By sample share, this clonotype is large. The V gene is TRBV30, the J gene TRBJ2-1, with TRBD2 matching over 13 bases. With V trimmed by 2 bases and J by 12 bases, 7 bases remained unmatched. Looked up from germline, CDR1 is GTSNPN and CDR2 is SVGIG (reference sequence). The CDR3 length is 14 residues. This chain's CDR3 is CAWSNGLAGVGQFF. The CDR3 DNA reads as TGTGCCTGGAGTAACGGACTAGCGGGAGTAGGGCAGTTCTTC.

The V and J genes are TRBV5-5 and TRBJ1-5, with 9 bases aligning to TRBD1. In germline, CDR1 is SGHKS, CDR2 YYEKEE (reference sequence). J gave up 9 bases and V 3 bases, and 7 bases lay outside the gene matches. This CDR3 region has 14 residues. CDR3 in DNA: TGTGCCAGCAGCTCAGGACAGGGGACAGGGCCCCAGCATTTT. Translating gives CASSSGQGTGPQHF.

The gene calls are TRBV20-1 and TRBJ2-1; 8 bases align to TRBD2. Germline assignment: CDR1 DFQATT and CDR2 SNEGSKA (reference sequence). V was clipped by 4 bases and J by 0 bases; unmatched bases: 5. The CDR3 spans 15 residues. DNA of the CDR3: TGCAGTGCTACTGGACTAGCCAGCTCCTACAATGAGCAGTTCTTC. Protein: CSATGLASSYNEQFF.

The chain recombines TRBV5-1 with TRBJ2-7; D is uncertain. Trimming took off 4 bases at V and 0 bases at J, with 11 bases between the two ends. Germline V lookup: CDR1 SGHRS, CDR2 YFSETQ. The CDR3 is made up of 14 amino acids. The CDR3 loop is CASSALPPSYEQYF. The DNA of the CDR3 is TGCGCCAGCAGCGCCCTGCCCCCCTCCTACGAGCAGTACTTC.

This clonotype has only a few counts. The rearrangement uses TRBV5-1 and TRBJ1-4, with unresolved D. The CDR3 loop spans 17 amino acids. Between the trimmed V and J ends, which lost 4 bases and 7 bases, there was a span of 23 bases. The germline V gene encodes CDR1 SGHRS and CDR2 YFSETQ. CDR3 sequence: CASSQSSSRVLGEKLFF. As DNA, the CDR3 is TGCGCCAGCAGCCAGAGCTCCTCTCGGGTTTTGGGTGAAAAACTGTTTTTT.